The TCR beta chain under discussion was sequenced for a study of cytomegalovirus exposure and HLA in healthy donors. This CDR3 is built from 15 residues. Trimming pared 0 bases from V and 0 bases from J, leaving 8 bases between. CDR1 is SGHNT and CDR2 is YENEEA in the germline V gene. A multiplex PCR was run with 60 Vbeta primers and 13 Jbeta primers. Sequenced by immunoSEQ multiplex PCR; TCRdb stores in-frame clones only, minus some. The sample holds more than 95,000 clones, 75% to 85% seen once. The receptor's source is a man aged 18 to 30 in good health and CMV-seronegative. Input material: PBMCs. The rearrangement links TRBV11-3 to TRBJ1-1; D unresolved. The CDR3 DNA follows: TGTGCCAGCAGCTTAGAGGCAGAAATGAACACTGAAGCTTTCTTT. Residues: CASSLEAEMNTEAFF.